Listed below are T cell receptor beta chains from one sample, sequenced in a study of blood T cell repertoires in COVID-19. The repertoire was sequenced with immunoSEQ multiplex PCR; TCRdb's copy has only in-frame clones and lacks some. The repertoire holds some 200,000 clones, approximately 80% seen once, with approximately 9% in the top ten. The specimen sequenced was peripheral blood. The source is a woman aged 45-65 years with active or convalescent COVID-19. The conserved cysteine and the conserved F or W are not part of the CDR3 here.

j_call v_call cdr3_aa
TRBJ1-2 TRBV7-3 ASSPGAGWAYGYT
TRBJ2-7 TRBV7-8 ASSPLSSGSANEQY
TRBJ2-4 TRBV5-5 ASSLDPGAGNIQY
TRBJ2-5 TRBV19 ASSASTGGMETQY
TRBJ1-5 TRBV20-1 SASRGGSNQPQH
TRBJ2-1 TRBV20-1 SASTSGRPNNEQF
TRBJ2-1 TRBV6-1 ASSSLNRDQF
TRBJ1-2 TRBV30 ASAGQGGGGYT
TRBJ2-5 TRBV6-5 ASSYGQTQETQY
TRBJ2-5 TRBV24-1 ATSEASGAQETQY
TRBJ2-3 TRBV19 ASRQGQSTDTQY
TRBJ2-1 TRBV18 ASSPQDKPHNEQF
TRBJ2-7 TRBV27 ASSLAGQGYYEQY
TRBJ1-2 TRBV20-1 SASHSAGGNYGYT
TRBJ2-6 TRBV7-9 ASSPYKGANVLT
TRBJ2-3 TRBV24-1 ATSDPGTRGGKTDTQY
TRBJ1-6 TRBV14 ASSQDLVHNSPLH
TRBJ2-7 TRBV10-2 ASSVGQPGSHEQY
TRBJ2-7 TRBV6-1 ASSEGGSSYEQY
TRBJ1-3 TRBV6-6 ASSSSRGNTIY
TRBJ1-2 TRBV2 ASILEIYGYT
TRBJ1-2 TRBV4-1 ASSQDGGQGGSALGYT
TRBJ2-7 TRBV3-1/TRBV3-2 ASSLTGGYEQY
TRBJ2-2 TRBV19 ATSATGGVGELF
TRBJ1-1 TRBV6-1 ASSERGLYAEAF
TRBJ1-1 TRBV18 ASSPRTGSTEAF
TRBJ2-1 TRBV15 ATSRDPGGEQF
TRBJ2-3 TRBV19 ASKQGAGSTDTQY
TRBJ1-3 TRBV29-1 SVRSGNTIY
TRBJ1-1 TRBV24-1 ATSGPGQGATEAF
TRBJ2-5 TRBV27 ASSVSTAVTTQY
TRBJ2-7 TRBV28 ASSLQGDVPPYEQY
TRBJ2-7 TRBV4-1 ASSAQPGGLYEQY
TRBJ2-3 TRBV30 AWVRGITDTQY
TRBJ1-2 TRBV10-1 ASSGSQGNYGYT
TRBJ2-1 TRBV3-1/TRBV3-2 ASSQRREQF
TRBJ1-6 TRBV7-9 ASSLKVAGNNSPLH
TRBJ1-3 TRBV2 ASSAPRGRSSGNTIY
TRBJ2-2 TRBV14 ASSLKRAGNTGELF
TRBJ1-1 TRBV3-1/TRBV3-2 ASSRLERTEAF